The 17 T cell receptor beta chains presented below share a single source sample, sequenced in a study of OX40 agonist ivuxolimab in advanced cancers. Library generation was performed with the immunoSEQ multiplex PCR assay. TCRdb re-hosts the immuneACCESS table, in-frame sequences only. Its copies lack some clones; in the studies checked, an unresolved V gene accounts for under half of them, and the cause for the rest is not known. In all, the sample holds fewer than 80,000 clones, and about 86% of those were seen once. The top ten hold roughly 1.1% of the sample. The specimen was CD4+ or CD8+ T cells sorted from blood, collected in a trial of the OX40 agonist ivuxolimab. The receptors stem from an adult with an advanced solid tumor such as melanoma, head and neck, liver or kidney cancer.

The chain carries TRBV6-4 and TRBJ2-7; tentatively, D is TRBD2 (6 bases). V was clipped by 9 bases and J by 6 bases, with 21 bases between them. Germline assignment: CDR1 MRHNA and CDR2 SNTAGT. The CDR3 loop spans 14 amino acids. As DNA, the CDR3 is TGTGCCAGGCCCAGAGGGAGGCCTCTCGGCGAGCAGTACTTC. The encoded protein is CARPRGRPLGEQYF.

The V and J genes are TRBV6-1 and TRBJ2-7; TRBD1 aligns across 8 bases. The CDR3 is made up of 15 amino acids. V dropped 4 bases and J dropped 2; count of bases not matched to a gene: 7. In germline, CDR1 is MNHNS, CDR2 SASEGT. DNA of the CDR3: TGTGCCAGCAGTGTTCCCGGGACAGGTGCCTACGAGCAGTACTTC. It translates to CASSVPGTGAYEQYF.

This chain connects TRBV13 to TRBJ2-7; D possibly matches TRBD1 or TRBD2 (5 bases each). This CDR3 contains 17 residues. With 0 bases removed from V and 2 bases from J, the gap between germline ends came to 17 bases. CDR1 and CDR2 (germline): PRHDT, FYEKMQ (reference sequence). Here the CDR3 reads CASSLGLGREYPYEQYF. Here the CDR3 DNA reads TGTGCCAGCAGCTTAGGGCTTGGCAGGGAGTACCCCTACGAGCAGTACTTC.

This chain uses TRBV5-1 with TRBJ2-7; D remains ambiguous. From germline, CDR1 is SGHRS and CDR2 YFSETQ. With 0 bases removed from V and 5 bases from J, the gap between germline ends came to 6 bases. The CDR3 sequence is 12 residues long. CDR3 in DNA: TGCGCCAGCAGCTTGGGCCTGAACGAGCAGTACTTC. As protein: CASSLGLNEQYF. The whole variable domain, filled in from reference TRBV5-1 and TRBJ2-7, reads KAGVTQTPRYLIKTRGQQVTLSCSPISGHRSVSWYQQTPGQGLQFLFEYFSETQRNKGNFPGRFSGRQFSNSRSEMNVSTLELGDSALYLCASSLGLNEQYFGPGTRLTVT.

This chain links TRBV6-5 with TRBJ1-1, with 8 bases matching TRBD1. The CDR3 runs to 16 residues. J lost 1 base, V lost 4 bases, and 8 bases had no gene match. CDR1 MNHEY and CDR2 SVGAGI come from the germline V gene. The CDR3 region is CASSSLAGGSNTEAFF. CDR3 DNA sequence: TGTGCCAGCAGTTCCCTGGCAGGGGGCTCGAACACTGAAGCTTTCTTT.

This chain connects TRBV4-1 to TRBJ2-3; D might be TRBD1 (5 bases). V was trimmed by 4 bases and J by 3 bases, leaving 11 bases between them. CDR3 length: 14 residues. Germline CDR1 MGHRA, CDR2 YSYEKL. Written as DNA, the CDR3 is TGCGCCAGCAGCCGAAGCCAGGGTACAGATACGCAGTATTTT. This sequence encodes CASSRSQGTDTQYF.

The rearrangement links TRBV14 to TRBJ2-1; 9 bases are a match to TRBD1. Trimming at V came to 2 bases and at J to 2 bases, leaving 4 bases not matched to a gene. The CDR3 runs to 16 residues. Germline V lookup: CDR1 SGHDN, CDR2 FVKESK. In nucleotides, the CDR3 is TGTGCCAGCAGCCAAACAGGGGGCGCGACCTACAATGAGCAGTTCTTC. As protein: CASSQTGGATYNEQFF.

The chain carries TRBV6-6 and TRBJ1-5, with TRBD1 as a possible D gene (6 bases). The V gene's germline CDR1 is MNHNY and CDR2 SVGAGI (reference sequence). V was cut by 0 bases and J by 4 bases, with 10 bases left in between. CDR3 length equals 15 residues. The DNA for the CDR3 is TGTGCCAGCAGTTACTCTGGGGGCAGGAATCAGCCCCAGCATTTT. This gives the protein CASSYSGGRNQPQHF.

The rearrangement links TRBV18 to TRBJ1-3; D may be TRBD1 (6 bases). Trimming stripped 1 base from V and 2 bases from J, with 12 bases between. CDR1 and CDR2 from the germline V gene are KGHSH and LQKENI. The CDR3 has 16 residues. CDR3 sequence (DNA): TGTGCCAGCTCACCACTCCAGGGGACTGCTGGAAACACCATATATTTT. Its translation: CASSPLQGTAGNTIYF.

This rearrangement joins TRBV5-6 to TRBJ1-1; D gene ambiguous. Trimming removed 6 bases from V and 3 bases from J, with 15 bases in between. The CDR3 has 14 residues. Germline V gene sequence: CDR1 SGHDT, CDR2 YYEEEE. The chain's CDR3 is CASTSQTFDTEAFF. The CDR3 coding sequence is TGTGCCAGCACCTCCCAGACATTTGACACTGAAGCTTTCTTT.

In this sample, this clone turned up a few times. The CDR3 nucleotides are TGTGCCAGCATTACTTCGACAGCCTATGGCTACACCTTC. It is translated as CASITSTAYGYTF. The V and J genes are TRBV6-1 and TRBJ1-2; the D gene is possibly TRBD1 (5 bases). This CDR3 spans 13 amino acids. Germline CDR1 is MNHNS and CDR2 is SASEGT. With 7 bases removed from V and 4 bases from J, the gap between germline ends came to 13 bases.

The gene calls are TRBV7-9 and TRBJ1-6; a possible D gene is TRBD1 (6 bases). The CDR3 sequence is 13 residues long. V shed 1 base and J shed 13 bases, with 11 bases lying between them. Germline CDR1 and CDR2: SEHNR and FQNEAQ (reference sequence). DNA of the CDR3: TGTGCCAGCAGCTTAGTACAGGGATCTCCCCTCCACTTT. Its protein is CASSLVQGSPLHF. The variable domain in full, completed from reference TRBV7-9 and TRBJ1-6, reads DTGVSQNPRHKITKRGQNVTFRCDPISEHNRLYWYRQTLGQGPEFLTYFQNEAQLEKSRLLSDRFSAERPKGSFSTLEIQRTEQGDSAMYLCASSLVQGSPLHFGNGTRLTVT.

The CDR3 sequence: CASSPREGANTPSYNEQFF. The CDR3 coding sequence is TGTGCCAGCAGCCCTAGAGAGGGGGCGAACACCCCCTCCTACAATGAGCAGTTCTTC. V is TRBV9 and J is TRBJ2-1; 7 nucleotides agree with TRBD1. V lost 4 bases to trimming and J lost 0 bases; unmatched junction nucleotides: 16. The CDR3 is 19 amino acids. Germline V CDR1 and CDR2: SGDLS, YYNGEE.

This sequence joins TRBV5-1 and TRBJ2-3; perhaps TRBD1 as D (6 bases). Germline CDR1 reads SGHRS; CDR2 reads YFSETQ. Trimming took off 1 base at V and 3 bases at J, with 12 bases between the two ends. This CDR3 is built from 15 residues. The DNA of the CDR3 is TGCGCCAGCAGCTTGATGGGGGCTCCAACAGATACGCAGTATTTT. It specifies CASSLMGAPTDTQYF.

The rearrangement uses TRBV7-9 and TRBJ2-5, with TRBD1 matching 7 bases. The V segment lost 5 bases and the J segment 5 bases; nucleotides outside the gene matches: 8. The V gene's germline CDR1 is SEHNR and CDR2 FQNEAQ (reference sequence). The CDR3 is 14 residues long. The CDR3 is CASSRDSVGETQYF. CDR3 sequence (DNA): TGTGCCAGCAGCCGGGACAGCGTGGGGGAGACCCAGTACTTC.

This chain links TRBV18 with TRBJ2-7, with D perhaps matching TRBD2 (7 bases). The germline V gene has CDR1 KGHSH and CDR2 LQKENI. Trimming removed 6 bases at V and 0 bases at J, with 15 bases between. This CDR3 comprises 15 residues. DNA for the CDR3: TGTGCCAGCTCTATGGGAGGGACAAACTCCTACGAGCAGTACTTC. Protein sequence: CASSMGGTNSYEQYF.

This clone was counted between two and nine times. This chain links TRBV27 with TRBJ1-5, with TRBD1 as a possible D gene (5 bases). V was pared by 1 base and J by 4 bases, with 8 bases between. The germline CDR1 and CDR2 sequences are MNHEY and SMNVEV (reference sequence). CDR3 length: 14 residues. The CDR3 DNA is TGTGCCAGCAGTTTATACCCAGGGAATCAGCCCCAGCATTTT. This sequence encodes CASSLYPGNQPQHF.